This record concerns one T cell receptor (beta chain) sequence. As yet, its antigen is unknown. The sample belongs to a study of PD-1 blockade in classical Hodgkin lymphoma. Study-level findings and limits: It was reported that newly diagnosed patients had less baseline TCR diversity than healthy donors.

After autologous stem cell transplantation all patients relapsed, and prior brentuximab vedotin exposure differed between cohorts. Relapsed/refractory classical Hodgkin lymphoma patients had complete, partial or progressive responses. Only in-frame clones appear in the TCRdb table, and some are missing; sequencing was by immunoSEQ multiplex PCR. The table has under 95,000 clones, roughly 91% seen once; the top ten hold about 7.8%. V lost 3 bases and J lost 5, with 8 bases in between. CDR1 is KGHSH, CDR2 LQKENI, per germline. This CDR3 spans 13 amino acids. The chain carries TRBV18 and TRBJ1-5; D gene uncertain. The sequence was obtained from a human donor with classical Hodgkin lymphoma. The sequencing used peripheral blood mononuclear cells (PBMCs), collected at baseline. The CDR3 sequence is CASSPGSDQPQHF. The CDR3 nucleotides are TGTGCCAGCTCACCTGGATCTGATCAGCCCCAGCATTTT.